The clone carrying this T cell receptor (beta chain) has just one count. Its matching antigen is unknown. These data are taken from a study of a mutant IDH1 vaccine in newly diagnosed glioma. The assay was immunoSEQ multiplex PCR, and TCRdb's table has in-frame clones only and misses some. In the table there are around 60,000 clones, roughly 85% of which are singletons. Noted time point: week 23, last vaccination. Vaccine doses each comprised 300 ug of mutant IDH1 20-mer peptide, with topical imiquimod. This material consisted of PBMCs, taken from a glioma patient whose treatment included an IDH1 peptide vaccine. The origin of this receptor is a man aged 25-45 years with glioma.

CDR3 nucleotides: TGTGCCAGTAGTATGGAGGGGCGCGGGCGGACTAATGAAAAACTGTTTTTT. It specifies CASSMEGRGRTNEKLFF. The chain is built from TRBV19 and TRBJ1-4; D is possibly TRBD1 (5 bases). There are 17 residues in the CDR3. Trimming left V 3 bases short and J 2 bases short, with 16 bases between. Germline values: CDR1 LNHDA, CDR2 SQIVND (reference sequence).